This T cell receptor beta chain was identified during a study of graft-versus-host responses after intestinal transplantation (dated by TCRdb to the early 2020s). With respect to the entire study: The transplants that recipients received were multivisceral, liver-intestinal, or isolated intestinal. Samples from a few later patients were sequenced in-house on an Illumina MiSeq with MiXCR processing rather than by the commercial service. Every recipient was given anti-thymocyte globulin induction, followed by approximately 3 years of maintenance tacrolimus and steroids. Of the approximately 25 intestinal transplant recipients enrolled in the cohort, one of whom was a retransplant, 3 patients without pretransplant specimens were excluded. Alloreactive clones were identified by sequencing pre-transplant mixed lymphocyte reaction products and comparing them with unstimulated pre-transplant donor and recipient T cells. Donor T cell macrochimerism was defined as a peak of at least 4% donor T cells among recipient peripheral blood mononuclear cells. Bulk TCR-beta CDR3 sequencing was used to track graft-versus-host and host-versus-graft alloreactive T cell clones in the graft, circulation and bone marrow after intestinal transplantation. Points the paper makes about the study in general: GvH clones were detected in recipient bone marrow, and some appeared earlier in ileal mucosa or blood, consistent with an intestinal mucosal origin. The conclusions were limited by the relatively low number and heterogeneity of the intestinal transplant patients. Patients with donor T cell macrochimerism had high GvH to HvG T cell clonal ratios in their allografts. Early after transplant, peak levels of circulating GvH clones were found to be associated with declines in HvG clones.

Library preparation used the immunoSEQ multiplex PCR assay. For most patients, genomic DNA was isolated using the Qiagen DNeasy Blood and Tissue Kit and was shipped frozen to Adaptive Biotechnologies for TCR sequencing. Adaptive Biotechnologies carried out high-throughput TCR-beta CDR3 sequencing of genomic DNA for most patients. The published analysis was carried out like this. TCR sequencing data for some 19 patients were retrieved from Adaptive's ImmunoSEQ software; three other patients were processed with MiXCR and VDJtools. CD4 versus CD8 sorting errors were corrected by removing sequences found in both subsets at a frequency ratio below 5:1. CDR3 nucleotide sequences shared by donor and recipient were removed because the origin of these sequences could not be assigned. To be classed as alloreactive, a clone needed at least 2-fold expansion over unstimulated cells and a minimum CFSE-low frequency of 0.002% (template counts) or 0.001% (read counts). Clones detected in sequenced pre-transplant spleen, lymph node, or MLR CFSE-low populations of the donor or recipient were defined as mappable. Cumulative frequency of alloreactive clones was calculated as a percentage of all sequences weighted by copy number. The clones in this table, taken by TCRdb from immuneACCESS, are in-frame only. Not every clone is retained; where verified, under half of the shortfall comes from an unresolved V gene, and the cause of the rest is unknown. V and J calls and clone size are given by that table; D and trimming were obtained from the DNA. For this sample the table gives some 120,000 clones, of which approximately 92% were detected only once. Approximately 0.22% of the sample is taken by the ten largest.

The sample's time point label, decoded: cells obtained before transplantation from donor or recipient. CD3+CD4+ and CD3+CD8+ populations were FACS-sorted from unstimulated pre-transplant donor and recipient cells taken from spleen or lymph nodes. V loses 2 bases, J loses 0 bases, and the germline ends lie 5 bases apart. From the germline V gene, CDR1 is SQVTM and CDR2 is ANQGSEA. Including the terminal cysteine and phenylalanine, the CDR3 comprises 14 residues. The kept DNA is CDR3 alone, 42 bases in frame from the first base. In the case of this clone: The antigen it binds to is not known. No qualities accompany the bases; no much larger clone lies one base away.

Sequencing was performed on unstimulated CD4+ T cells sorted from spleen or lymph node cells, taken before transplant. The clonotype originates from a human donor who was the organ donor for an intestinal transplant. The V gene is TRBV29-1 and the J gene is TRBJ2-6, with TRBD1 tentatively as D gene (5 bases match). The CDR3 region reads CSVEQGSGANVLTF. The DNA sequence is TGCAGCGTTGAACAGGGCTCTGGGGCCAACGTCCTGACTTTC. Outside the CDR3, residues come from the reference TRBV29-1 and TRBJ2-6 proteins, so the full variable domain is: SAVISQKPSRDICQRGTSLTIQCQVDSQVTMMFWYRQQPGQSLTLIATANQGSEATYESGFVIDKFPISRPNLTFSTLTVSNMSPEDSSIYLCSVEQGSGANVLTFGAGSRLTVL.